The subject of this entry is one T cell receptor beta chain. The data are from a study of CD8+CD57+ T cells in acquired aplastic anemia. Turning to the study itself: DNA from sorted CD4+ and CD8+ cells averaged around 3 ug.

Whoever was chosen for sequencing had shown CD8+CD57+ cell expansion by flow cytometry. The TCR beta profiling, which covered VDJ combination and CDR3 sequence, was carried out using genomic DNA as the template. TCRdb passed the reads through MiXCR, listing each CDR3 protein once. Altogether approximately 190,000 distinct CDR3 sequences are present, nearly 50% being singletons, with the ten largest covering approximately 9.7%. In germline, CDR1 is KGHDR, CDR2 SFDVKD. Trimming at V came to 3 bases and at J to 9 bases, leaving 9 bases not matched to a gene. This CDR3 comprises 15 residues. This chain uses TRBV24-1 with TRBJ1-5, with 8 bases aligning to TRBD1. The specimen sequenced was sorted CD4+, CD8+, or CD8+CD57+ T cells (not recorded which) from PBMCs. This TCR was sampled from a human donor with aplastic anemia. CDR3 DNA sequence: TGTGCCACCAGTGATGCAGGGCGCGGGACAGGGCCCCAGCATTTT. It is translated as CATSDAGRGTGPQHF.